The T cell receptor beta chain described here comes from a study of Tregs in tolerant kidney transplant recipients. Regarding the study as a whole: Tregs expanded with activated donor B cells seemed most donor-specific. Antigen-driven expansion was suggested because donor-specific Tregs expanded more than all Tregs in tolerant patients.

About this clone itself: The target antigen is unknown.

CDR3 length equals 15 residues. Deletions cut 2 bases from V and 4 bases from J, with 13 bases between. Germline CDR1 is SGHRS and CDR2 is YFSETQ. Using immunoSEQ multiplex PCR, the repertoire was profiled, and TCRdb retains in-frame clones only, with some absent. Counted here are about 90,000 clones, under 95% occurring once; the ten biggest clones make up under 2%. The nonmyeloablative bone marrow transplants came from related graft donors, with transient mixed chimerism. Thawed PBMCs were FACS-sorted into unstimulated CD4+CD25+CD127- regulatory T cells, CD4+CD25- non-regulatory cells, CD4 and CD8 cells.

The rearrangement links TRBV5-1 to TRBJ2-1; maybe TRBD2 (7 bases). The sequences come from CD4+ T cells from blood (PBMCs), collected 12 months after the transplant. The clonotype was recovered from a human patient who received a combined kidney and bone marrow transplant. Part of the T cell pool may stem from the graft donor. The CDR3 DNA follows: TGCGCCAGCAGCTTAGGGGGGGGAACATACAATGAGCAGTTCTTC. Its protein product is CASSLGGGTYNEQFF.